The 29 T cell receptor beta chains reported below all come from one sample, sequenced in a study of T cell responses to AZD1222 COVID-19 vaccine (dated by TCRdb to the early 2020s). The time point label on this specimen signifies: baseline before first vaccination. Libraries were constructed by the immunoSEQ multiplex PCR assay. Here the immuneACCESS table is served through TCRdb, limited to in-frame sequences with V and J called. Missing clones are a known gap in these copies; in checked studies unresolved V genes cover under half, and the rest lacks a known reason. This sample comprises roughly 160,000 clones, roughly 92% of them detected only once. Roughly 1.5% of the sample is held by the ten biggest clonotypes. The input for sequencing was peripheral blood, taken on day 0 of AZD1222 vaccination. The receptors stem from an adult in good health.

The rearrangement uses TRBV4-1 and TRBJ2-2, with D perhaps TRBD2 (6 bases). Trimming shortened V by 6 bases and J by 6 bases, and 17 bases separated the two germline ends. The CDR3 runs 15 residues. CDR1 and CDR2 from the germline V gene are MGHRA and YSYEKL. The CDR3 is CASRGDSRISGELFF. The CDR3 bases are TGCGCCAGCAGGGGGGACTCTAGGATATCCGGGGAGCTGTTTTTT.

This rearrangement joins TRBV7-3 to TRBJ2-3; 7 positions agree with TRBD1. J gave up 4 bases and V 5 bases, and 12 bases lay outside the gene matches. This CDR3 region has 16 residues. In germline, CDR1 is SGHTA, CDR2 FQGTGA. The CDR3 loop reads CASSPGQFLGADTQYF. In nucleotides, the CDR3 is TGTGCCAGCAGCCCGGGACAGTTCTTAGGAGCAGATACGCAGTATTTT.

CDR3 protein: CASSRTTPGQGTEQYF. The CDR3 DNA reads TGTGCCAGCTCACGGACAACACCGGGACAGGGTACCGAGCAGTACTTC. The chain carries TRBV18 and TRBJ2-7; 9 nucleotides agree with TRBD1. Germline V gene sequence: CDR1 KGHSH, CDR2 LQKENI. Trimming took 4 bases from V and 6 from J; bases not matched to a gene: 13. The CDR3 is 16 amino acids.

This chain uses TRBV5-6 with TRBJ2-1, with 8 bases matching TRBD2. CDR1 and CDR2 from the germline V gene are SGHDT and YYEEEE. This CDR3 region has 15 residues. V lost 0 bases, J lost 2 bases, and 1 base stayed unmatched. Here the CDR3 DNA reads TGTGCCAGCAGCTTGGTCGGGGGGGCCTACAATGAGCAGTTCTTC. Encoded protein: CASSLVGGAYNEQFF.

This rearrangement joins TRBV25-1 to TRBJ1-6; 10 bases agree with TRBD1. This CDR3 has 14 amino acids. V trimming: 4 bases; J trimming: 10 bases; junction bases outside the gene matches: 4. Germline V gene data show CDR1 as MGHDK and CDR2 as SYGVNS. As DNA, the CDR3 is TGTGCCAGCAGTGTGACAGGGGGCCTGTCACCCCTCCACTTT. Protein product: CASSVTGGLSPLHF.

The chain employs TRBV30 and TRBJ1-5, with a possible D match to TRBD1 (5 bases). With 0 bases removed from V and 5 bases from J, the gap between germline ends came to 11 bases. The CDR3 is made up of 14 amino acids. The germline CDR1 and CDR2 sequences are GTSNPN and SVGIG (reference sequence). CDR3 sequence (DNA): TGTGCCTGGAGTGTGGGGCAGGGCCATCAGCCCCAGCATTTT. The encoded protein is CAWSVGQGHQPQHF.

The rearrangement uses TRBV25-1 and TRBJ2-7, with D unresolved. Trimming stripped 1 base from V and 1 base from J, with 11 bases between. This CDR3 has 15 amino acids. CDR1 is MGHDK, CDR2 SYGVNS, per germline. CDR3 DNA sequence: TGTGCCAGCAGTGAATCCCTGACCCTGTCCTACGAGCAGTACTTC. The encoded protein is CASSESLTLSYEQYF.

The chain couples TRBV3-1 (or the pseudogene TRBV3-2) to TRBJ1-6; D is undetermined. Between the trimmed V and J ends, which lost 3 bases and 4 bases, there was a span of 10 bases. This CDR3 spans 15 amino acids. In germline, CDR1 is LGHDT, CDR2 YNNKEL (reference sequence). The CDR3 nucleotides are TGTGCCAGCAGCCAGCTGGGAACGTATAATTCACCCCTCCACTTT. This codes for CASSQLGTYNSPLHF.

The chain carries TRBV30 and TRBJ1-1; D ambiguous. The CDR3 sequence is 13 residues long. Trimming stripped 4 bases from V and 1 base from J, with 10 bases between. Germline CDR1 is GTSNPN and CDR2 is SVGIG (reference sequence). CDR3 sequence: CAWNLLSNTEAFF. In DNA form, the CDR3 reads TGTGCCTGGAATCTGCTTTCGAACACTGAAGCTTTCTTT.

This chain joins TRBV4-1 and TRBJ1-3; possibly TRBD1 for D (6 bases). Germline values: CDR1 MGHRA, CDR2 YSYEKL. CDR3 size: 17 residues. Trimming shortened V by 0 bases and J by 2 bases, and 14 bases separated the two germline ends. The CDR3 nucleotides read TGCGCCAGCAGCCAAGAGATGGGGGGCAGGGCTGGAAACACCATATATTTT. It encodes CASSQEMGGRAGNTIYF.

The chain links TRBV14 to TRBJ2-1, with unresolved D. V lost 1 base, J lost 10 bases, and 11 bases lay in between. CDR3 length: 13 residues. Germline V gene data show CDR1 as SGHDN and CDR2 as FVKESK. The CDR3 protein is CASSQALWWEQFF. The CDR3 nucleotides read TGTGCCAGCAGCCAAGCACTCTGGTGGGAGCAGTTCTTC. Full variable domain (outside the CDR3, taken from reference TRBV14 and TRBJ2-1): EAGVTQFPSHSVIEKGQTVTLRCDPISGHDNLYWYRRVMGKEIKFLLHFVKESKQDESGMPNNRFLAERTGGTYSTLKVQPAELEDSGVYFCASSQALWWEQFFGPGTRLTVL.

This clone showed up just once. V is TRBV11-2 and J is TRBJ1-6; D not resolved. This CDR3 contains 14 residues. The V gene lost 3 bases and the J gene lost 4 bases, with 7 bases spanning the gap. CDR1 and CDR2 from the germline V gene are SGHAT and FQNNGV. CDR3 protein: CASSLEDYNSPLHF. The DNA of the CDR3 is TGTGCCAGCAGCTTGGAAGATTATAATTCACCCCTCCACTTT.

The rearrangement links TRBV6-5 to TRBJ2-1; D is unresolved. The CDR3 is made up of 13 amino acids. The germline V gene encodes CDR1 MNHEY and CDR2 SVGAGI. Trimming removed 6 bases at V and 10 bases at J, with 16 bases between. The CDR3 region is CASSIGFIREQFF. CDR3 in DNA: TGTGCCAGCAGCATCGGGTTTATCAGGGAGCAGTTCTTC.

CDR3 protein: CASSSGAGVGYTF. Written as DNA, the CDR3 is TGTGCCAGCAGTTCCGGGGCAGGGGTAGGCTACACCTTC. The rearrangement links TRBV27 to TRBJ1-2; TRBD1 is a possible D gene (6 bases). The CDR3 has 13 amino acids. With 4 bases removed from V and 8 bases from J, the gap between germline ends came to 14 bases. Germline values: CDR1 MNHEY, CDR2 SMNVEV (reference sequence).

This clone was observed a single time. The chain has TRBV10-2 and TRBJ2-7; 8 positions match TRBD1. With 7 bases clipped from V and 2 bases from J, the junction kept 7 bases outside the gene matches. The V gene's germline CDR1 is WSHSY and CDR2 SAAADI. The CDR3 is 14 residues long. The CDR3 DNA reads as TGCGCCAGCACGGACAGGGAAAAGACCTACGAGCAGTACTTC. Its protein is CASTDREKTYEQYF.

This chain joins TRBV30 and TRBJ2-5; no clear D. The CDR3 loop spans 11 amino acids. The V end lost 3 bases, the J end lost 6 bases, and 8 bases lay between the germline ends. Germline-derived CDR1 and CDR2 are GTSNPN and SVGIG (reference sequence). The CDR3 DNA reads TGTGCCTGGAGCGATGCTAAGACCCAGTACTTC. As protein: CAWSDAKTQYF.

The chain combines TRBV6-6 with TRBJ2-2; D call uncertain. This CDR3 comprises 13 residues. Trimming cost V 6 bases and J 2 bases, with 7 bases left between them. Germline CDR1 MNHNY, CDR2 SVGAGI (reference sequence). The DNA for the CDR3 is TGTGCCAGCAGCCACCTAAACACCGGGGAGCTGTTTTTT. It specifies CASSHLNTGELFF.

The chain employs TRBV5-4 and TRBJ2-5; possibly TRBD2 for D (5 bases). Trimming left V 4 bases short and J 4 bases short, with 14 bases between. The CDR3 covers 14 residues. Per the germline V gene, CDR1 is SGHNT and CDR2 is YYREEE (reference sequence). The CDR3 protein is CASSPTEGRETQYF. The CDR3 DNA reads TGTGCCAGCAGCCCGACCGAGGGTAGAGAGACCCAGTACTTC. Based on the CDR3 plus reference TRBV5-4 and TRBJ2-5, the full variable domain is ETGVTQSPTHLIKTRGQQVTLRCSSQSGHNTVSWYQQALGQGPQFIFQYYREEENGRGNFPPRFSGLQFPNYSSELNVNALELDDSALYLCASSPTEGRETQYFGPGTRLLVL.

This chain links TRBV19 with TRBJ2-3; 8 bases line up with TRBD1. Germline CDR1 reads LNHDA; CDR2 reads SQIVND (reference sequence). The CDR3 runs to 19 residues. V was clipped by 2 bases and J by 4 bases; unmatched bases: 17. The DNA of the CDR3 is TGTGCCAGTAGTATAAGGTTACGAGGACAGGGAGTGGCCCCAGATACGCAGTATTTT. Protein product: CASSIRLRGQGVAPDTQYF.

V usage is TRBV21-1 and J usage is TRBJ2-1; the table's D call, TRBD2, has no DNA check behind it. TRBV21-1 is assigned pseudogene status. CDR3 length: 16 amino acids. Here the CDR3 reads CASSPRVLAVYNEQFF. CDR3 nucleotide sequence: TGTGCCAGCAGCCCAAGGGTCCTAGCGGTTTACAATGAGCAGTTCTTC.

V and J are TRBV5-1 and TRBJ1-5; TRBD1 matches at 8 bases. The CDR3 spans 14 residues. J gave up 4 bases and V 4 bases, and 4 bases lay outside the gene matches. The germline V gene encodes CDR1 SGHRS and CDR2 YFSETQ. CDR3 sequence: CASSEGQGNQPQHF. The CDR3 DNA is TGCGCCAGCAGCGAAGGACAGGGAAATCAGCCCCAGCATTTT.

There are a few counts of this clone. The J gene is TRBJ2-7, the V gene TRBV5-6; D may correspond to TRBD1 or TRBD2 (5 bases each). Trimming shortened V by 3 bases and J by 4 bases, and 20 bases separated the two germline ends. CDR3 length equals 16 residues. Germline-derived CDR1 and CDR2 are SGHDT and YYEEEE. The CDR3 DNA reads as TGTGCCAGCAGCTACAGACCGGGACCACCGTGGTACGAGCAGTACTTC. This encodes CASSYRPGPPWYEQYF.

CDR3 in DNA: TGTGCCAGCAGGACCGGGACAGGTTCACCCCTCCACTTT. Its protein product is CASRTGTGSPLHF. The chain has TRBV6-6 and TRBJ1-6, with 8 bases fitting TRBD1. This CDR3 region has 13 residues. Germline assignment: CDR1 MNHNY and CDR2 SVGAGI (reference sequence). The trim removed 6 bases at V and 9 bases at J, leaving 4 bases unmatched.

The CDR3 bases are TGTGCCAGCAGTGAGCAGGGTGCTGTTTTGGGCTACACCTTC. Protein: CASSEQGAVLGYTF. J is TRBJ1-2 and V is TRBV6-1, with a tentative D call TRBD1 (5 bases). The CDR3 loop spans 14 amino acids. V lost 3 bases to trimming and J lost 8 bases, with 16 bases between them. Germline-derived CDR1 and CDR2 are MNHNS and SASEGT.

This chain links TRBV9 with TRBJ2-4; 16 nucleotides line up with TRBD2. Unmatched junction bases numbered 3, after V lost 3 bases and J lost 0 bases. Germline V gene data show CDR1 as SGDLS and CDR2 as YYNGEE. The CDR3 sequence is 18 residues long. The chain's CDR3 is CASSAGTSGGVAKNIQYF. For the CDR3, the DNA is TGTGCCAGCAGCGCCGGGACTAGCGGGGGGGTAGCCAAAAACATTCAGTACTTC.

To note about this clone: The sample carries other DNA sequences with the same CDR3. The chain joins TRBV7-2 to TRBJ2-7; a weak D match, TRBD1 (5 bases). This CDR3 has 12 residues. Germline V lookup: CDR1 SGHTA, CDR2 FQGNSA. V was clipped by 5 bases and J by 4 bases, with 9 bases between them. The CDR3 DNA sequence: TGTGCCAGCAGCCCAGACAGATACGAGCAGTACTTC. It specifies CASSPDRYEQYF.

The chain joins TRBV7-9 to TRBJ1-6, with D uncertain. The CDR3 extends over 13 amino acids. Germline values: CDR1 SEHNR, CDR2 FQNEAQ (reference sequence). V dropped 2 bases and J dropped 5 bases, with 4 bases sitting between them. CDR3 sequence (DNA): TGTGCCAGCAGCTTACGGGATAATTCACCCCTCCACTTT. It is translated as CASSLRDNSPLHF. Complete variable domain (other parts from reference TRBV7-9 and TRBJ1-6): DTGVSQNPRHKITKRGQNVTFRCDPISEHNRLYWYRQTLGQGPEFLTYFQNEAQLEKSRLLSDRFSAERPKGSFSTLEIQRTEQGDSAMYLCASSLRDNSPLHFGNGTRLTVT.

The gene calls are TRBV7-9 and TRBJ2-2; tentative D call: TRBD2 (5 bases). Trimming took 5 bases from V and 0 from J, leaving 7 bases between them. CDR1 and CDR2 from the germline V gene are SEHNR and FQNEAQ (reference sequence). The CDR3 loop spans 14 amino acids. The CDR3: CASSRGPNTGELFF. The CDR3 DNA is TGTGCCAGCAGCCGCGGGCCGAACACCGGGGAGCTGTTTTTT. The full variable domain, in which reference TRBV7-9 and TRBJ2-2 provide the parts outside the CDR3, is DTGVSQNPRHKITKRGQNVTFRCDPISEHNRLYWYRQTLGQGPEFLTYFQNEAQLEKSRLLSDRFSAERPKGSFSTLEIQRTEQGDSAMYLCASSRGPNTGELFFGEGSRLTVL.

This clone has only one observation. The rearrangement joins TRBV11-3 to TRBJ2-7, with D maybe TRBD1 (5 bases). The CDR3 consists of 13 residues. V lost 3 bases and J 5 bases, leaving 11 bases between the germline ends. Germline loops: CDR1 SGHNT, CDR2 YENEEA. The CDR3 DNA sequence: TGTGCCAGCAGCTTTGCAGGGAACGACGAGCAGTACTTC. Residues: CASSFAGNDEQYF.